This T cell receptor (beta chain) was recorded in a study of shared clonotypes between healthy human individuals. Study as a whole: Researchers drew samples from a couple of women and a few men aged 18 to 49. Broader study findings: Shared clonotypes across all four donors exceeded non-shared ones in generation probability. Sorted-subset samples were not fully sequenced, rarefaction indicated.

Produced via immunoSEQ multiplex PCR; TCRdb's table is partial and in-frame only. The top ten clones hold 1.2% of a sample with approximately 1,500,000 clones, around 95% of them seen once. With regard to this clone: The antigen is unknown.

Study donors comprised healthy, HIV-negative adults devoid of recent acute infection or vaccination. The source is a man aged 25-40 years in good health. Specimen: naive CD4+ T cells sorted from blood. Described subset: CD45RA+ positively selected.

The CDR3 loop is CASSWRGLDIQYF. The CDR3 nucleotides read TGTGCCAGCAGTTGGCGGGGGCTTGACATTCAGTACTTC. V usage is TRBV27 and J usage is TRBJ2-4; D is perhaps TRBD2 (7 bases). The CDR3 contains 13 residues. The ends were cut back, 4 bases at V and 8 bases at J, with 12 bases in the middle. CDR1 is MNHEY and CDR2 is SMNVEV in the germline V gene (reference sequence).